The rows below give T cell receptor beta chains drawn from one sample of a study of response to subunit inactivated influenza vaccine. One entry per CDR3 protein results from TCRdb running MiXCR on the RT-PCR reads. The table lists more than 250,000 distinct CDR3 sequences, less than 25% of them singletons. The source material was PBMCs from blood, sampled 21 months after vaccination. The receptors here all came from a man between 50 and 75 years old who received an inactivated influenza vaccine. Each CDR3 is given with its conserved first and last residue.

V | length | CDR3
TRBV11-1 | 19 | CASSSKTGTGLDFRETQYF
TRBV4-1 | 15 | CASSQEGSTKNIQYF
TRBV4-2 | 15 | CASSPSLGLSYEQYF
TRBV12-3/TRBV12-4 | 11 | CASSAGGVSDF
TRBV5-1 | 12 | CASSLDGSKAFF
TRBV6-5 | 16 | CASSYSTAASFYGYTF
TRBV18 | 15 | CASSQGQGAYQPQHF
TRBV19 | 16 | CASSIRRQGSNQPQHF
TRBV15 | 15 | CATSRDFGVDYGYTF
TRBV11-1 | 18 | CASSLVWGYPSGANVLTF
TRBV14 | 14 | CASSQGTAISPLHF
TRBV6-2/TRBV6-3 | 13 | CASSYGSIYEQYF
TRBV5-1 | 15 | CASSLDTGAGNTIYF